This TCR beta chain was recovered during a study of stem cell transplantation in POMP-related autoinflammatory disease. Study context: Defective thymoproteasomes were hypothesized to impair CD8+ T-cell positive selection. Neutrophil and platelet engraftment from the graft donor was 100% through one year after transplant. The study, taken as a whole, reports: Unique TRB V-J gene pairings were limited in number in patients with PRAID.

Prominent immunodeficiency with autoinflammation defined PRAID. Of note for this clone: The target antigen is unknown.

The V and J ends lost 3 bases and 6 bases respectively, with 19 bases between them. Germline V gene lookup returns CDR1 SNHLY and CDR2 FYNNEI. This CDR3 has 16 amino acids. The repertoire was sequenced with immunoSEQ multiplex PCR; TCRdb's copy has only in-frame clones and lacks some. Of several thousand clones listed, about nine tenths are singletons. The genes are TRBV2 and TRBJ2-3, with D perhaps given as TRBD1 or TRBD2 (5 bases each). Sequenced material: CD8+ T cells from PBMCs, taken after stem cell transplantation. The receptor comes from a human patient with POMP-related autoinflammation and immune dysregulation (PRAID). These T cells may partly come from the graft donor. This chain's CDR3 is CASSDSGTLRWDTQYF. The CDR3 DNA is TGTGCCAGCAGTGACTCCGGGACCCTGCGGTGGGATACGCAGTATTTT.